These T cell receptor beta chains were read from a single sample in a study of T cell responses to AZD1222 COVID-19 vaccine. Data came from immunoSEQ multiplex PCR; TCRdb stores just in-frame clones and leaves some out. In the table there are roughly 93,000 clones, around 89% of which are singletons. The sequenced sample was peripheral blood, obtained on day 0 of AZD1222 vaccination. The receptors were gathered from an adult in good health. CDR3s include the opening cysteine and the closing phenylalanine or tryptophan. A D gene is named only where the DNA matches it firmly. Where a row states a size, it is once, few, many or the class of an expanded clone; other rows omit it.

.	TRBV5-1	.	TRBJ1-5	CASSPDGLNQPQHF	TGCGCCAGCAGCCCGGACGGTCTCAATCAGCCCCAGCATTTT
.	TRBV20-1	.	TRBJ1-1	CATGLNTEAFF	TGCGCGACAGGTTTGAACACTGAAGCTTTCTTT
.	TRBV5-4	TRBD1	TRBJ2-7	CASSAGGYEQYF	TGTGCCAGCAGCGCAGGGGGCTACGAGCAGTACTTC
once	TRBV2	.	TRBJ1-5	CASSSQGPRSNQPQHF	TGTGCCAGCAGTTCTCAGGGGCCAAGGAGCAATCAGCCCCAGCATTTT
.	TRBV27	.	TRBJ1-5	CASSFSLGQPQHF	TGTGCCAGCAGTTTCAGTCTGGGACAGCCCCAGCATTTT
.	TRBV5-1	.	TRBJ1-6	CASRPTGLNSPLHF	TGCGCCAGCAGACCCACGGGGCTCAATTCACCCCTCCACTTT
.	TRBV2	.	TRBJ2-2	CASSEDRVVNTGELFF	TGTGCCAGCAGTGAAGATAGGGTCGTAAACACCGGGGAGCTGTTTTTT
.	TRBV5-8	.	TRBJ1-1	CASTLWGATEAFF	TGTGCCAGCACCCTTTGGGGGGCCACTGAAGCTTTCTTT
.	TRBV28	.	TRBJ2-7	CASRLAPPYEQYF	TGTGCCAGCAGGTTAGCGCCTCCCTACGAGCAGTACTTC
.	TRBV9	.	TRBJ1-3	CASSSRPSSGNTIYF	TGTGCCAGCAGCTCCCGGCCGAGCTCTGGAAACACCATATATTTT
.	TRBV6-5	.	TRBJ1-5	CASSRELKQPQHF	TGTGCCAGCAGTCGGGAGCTGAAACAGCCCCAGCATTTT
.	TRBV6-5	TRBD2	TRBJ2-1	CASSSGGYYNEQFF	TGTGCCAGCTCGAGCGGGGGGTACTACAATGAGCAGTTCTTC
.	TRBV6-5	.	TRBJ1-5	CASSSNKRTQHF	TGTGCCAGCAGTTCTAATAAAAGGACCCAGCATTTT
.	TRBV6-5	.	TRBJ1-1	CASSATTGTEAFF	TGTGCCAGCAGCGCCACCACGGGCACTGAAGCTTTCTTT
.	TRBV5-8	.	TRBJ2-5	CASSLVATKETQYF	TGTGCCAGCAGCTTGGTGGCGACTAAAGAGACCCAGTACTTC
.	TRBV3-1/TRBV3-2	.	TRBJ1-2	CASSQEGRGGYTF	TGTGCCAGCAGCCAAGAGGGGAGGGGTGGCTACACCTTC
.	TRBV6-5	TRBD1	TRBJ2-5	CASSHSTGGGQETQYF	TGTGCCAGCAGTCACTCGACAGGGGGCGGGCAAGAGACCCAGTACTTC
.	TRBV6-5	TRBD1	TRBJ1-6	CASSFTDRNSPLHF	TGTGCCAGCAGCTTTACGGACAGGAATTCACCCCTCCACTTT
.	TRBV13	.	TRBJ1-2	CASSLGPPDHNYGYTF	TGTGCCAGCAGCTTAGGCCCTCCGGACCATAACTATGGCTACACCTTC
.	TRBV6-1	.	TRBJ1-4	CASSDGDTLEEKLFF	TGTGCCAGCAGTGATGGGGACACTCTCGAGGAAAAACTGTTTTTT
once	TRBV7-3	TRBD2	TRBJ2-3	CASSHNGTSGGEPDTQYF	TGTGCCAGCAGCCATAACGGGACTAGCGGGGGGGAACCAGATACGCAGTATTTT
.	TRBV27	.	TRBJ2-5	CASSWSEQRRENQYF	TGTGCCAGCAGCTGGTCGGAACAAAGAAGAGAGAACCAGTACTTC
once	TRBV5-1	.	TRBJ1-2	CASSFETPSYGYTF	TGCGCCAGCAGCTTTGAGACCCCTTCCTATGGCTACACCTTC
.	TRBV19	TRBD1	TRBJ1-4	CASTSRDRALSSEKLFF	TGTGCCAGCACCTCCCGGGACAGGGCTTTATCTTCTGAAAAACTGTTTTTT
.	TRBV7-9	.	TRBJ2-1	CASSPGQLQQFF	TGTGCCAGCAGCCCGGGTCAACTCCAGCAGTTCTTC
once	TRBV19	.	TRBJ1-5	CASSMLNTEYSNQPQHF	TGTGCCAGTAGTATGTTGAACACGGAATATAGCAATCAGCCCCAGCATTTT
.	TRBV5-6	TRBD1	TRBJ1-4	CASRPQGQPNEKLFF	TGTGCCAGCAGACCGCAGGGACAGCCCAATGAAAAACTGTTTTTT
.	TRBV27	.	TRBJ1-6	CASSEGGSPLHF	TGTGCCAGCAGTGAGGGTGGTTCACCCCTCCACTTT
.	TRBV2	.	TRBJ1-4	CASSGEGEFEKLFF	TGTGCCAGCAGCGGTGAGGGGGAGTTTGAAAAACTGTTTTTT
.	TRBV2	.	TRBJ1-5	CASSEGPVLPGQPQHF	TGTGCCAGCAGTGAAGGTCCAGTCCTACCGGGTCAGCCCCAGCATTTT
.	TRBV10-1	.	TRBJ2-4	CASSAASSGIQYF	TGCGCCAGCAGTGCGGCTAGCTCCGGCATTCAGTACTTC
once	TRBV24-1	.	TRBJ1-2	CATSDLAGSGYTF	TGTGCCACCAGTGATTTAGCGGGTTCTGGCTACACCTTC
.	TRBV9	TRBD2	TRBJ2-2	CATSAGWDGELFF	TGTGCCACATCAGCGGGGTGGGACGGGGAGCTGTTTTTT
.	TRBV28	.	TRBJ2-7	CASSLVQGYEQYF	TGTGCCAGCAGTTTAGTACAGGGTTACGAGCAGTACTTC
.	TRBV5-1	TRBD1	TRBJ2-2	CASRDRANTGELFF	TGCGCCAGCCGCGACAGGGCTAACACCGGGGAGCTGTTTTTT
.	TRBV9	.	TRBJ1-4	CASSVGRAGDEKLFF	TGTGCCAGCAGCGTAGGGAGGGCAGGGGATGAAAAACTGTTTTTT
.	TRBV14	.	TRBJ1-6	CASSQDLGYRNSPLHF	TGTGCCAGCAGCCAAGATTTGGGGTATCGGAATTCACCCCTCCACTTT
.	TRBV11-2	.	TRBJ2-7	CASSYLGTASYEQYF	TGTGCCAGCAGCTACCTCGGGACGGCCTCTTACGAGCAGTACTTC
once	TRBV27	.	TRBJ2-1	CASSFLGYNEQFF	TGTGCCAGCAGTTTTTTGGGGTACAATGAGCAGTTCTTC
once	TRBV19	.	TRBJ1-1	CASSIGDPTRNTEAFF	TGTGCCAGTAGTATAGGGGACCCAACACGGAACACTGAAGCTTTCTTT
.	TRBV7-2	.	TRBJ1-6	CASSLAIRQGDSPLHF	TGTGCCAGCAGCTTAGCGATTCGTCAGGGAGACTCACCCCTCCACTTT
once	TRBV3-1/TRBV3-2	.	TRBJ2-7	CASSQVVPYEQYF	TGTGCCAGCAGCCAAGTTGTCCCCTACGAGCAGTACTTC
once	TRBV5-5	.	TRBJ1-5	CASSYFVLSSNQPQHF	TGTGCCAGCAGCTACTTTGTGCTATCTAGCAATCAGCCCCAGCATTTT
.	TRBV15	.	TRBJ1-4	CATSTIDPGRNEKLFF	TGTGCCACCAGCACCATCGACCCGGGTCGCAATGAAAAACTGTTTTTT
.	TRBV6-1	.	TRBJ1-5	CASSDRGDNQPQHF	TGTGCCAGCAGTGACAGGGGAGACAATCAGCCCCAGCATTTT
.	TRBV5-1	.	TRBJ2-7	CASREGSGPYEQYF	TGCGCCAGCAGGGAAGGTAGCGGACCCTACGAGCAGTACTTC
.	TRBV5-6	.	TRBJ2-7	CASSFSYEQYF	TGTGCCAGCAGCTTCTCCTACGAGCAGTACTTC
.	TRBV18	.	TRBJ1-1	CASFNSPTLNTEAFF	TGTGCCAGCTTTAACAGCCCCACCCTGAACACTGAAGCTTTCTTT
few	TRBV5-5	.	TRBJ2-2	CASRSGGGTGELFF	TGTGCCAGCAGATCGGGGGGCGGGACCGGGGAGCTGTTTTTT
.	TRBV28	.	TRBJ1-5	CASSSQGQPQHF	TGTGCCAGCAGTTCACAGGGTCAGCCCCAGCATTTT
.	TRBV10-3	TRBD1	TRBJ1-1	CAIRQGAAFSGEAFF	TGTGCCATCCGACAGGGGGCGGCTTTTTCTGGTGAAGCTTTCTTT
.	TRBV5-1	.	TRBJ1-1	CASSQQGGNTEAFF	TGCGCCAGCAGCCAACAGGGAGGGAACACTGAAGCTTTCTTT
.	TRBV7-9	.	TRBJ1-3	CASSPPGWSGNTIYF	TGTGCCAGCAGCCCCCCAGGTTGGTCCGGAAACACCATATATTTT
few	TRBV19	.	TRBJ1-2	CASSPRRQWHYGYTF	TGTGCCAGTAGTCCGAGAAGACAGTGGCACTATGGCTACACCTTC
.	TRBV18	TRBD1	TRBJ2-4	CASSPGQPKNIQYF	TGTGCCAGCTCACCGGGACAGCCCAAAAACATTCAGTACTTC
.	TRBV7-3	TRBD1	TRBJ1-2	CASSSYRGLAYGYTF	TGTGCCAGCAGCTCATACAGGGGGCTGGCCTATGGCTACACCTTC
.	TRBV27	TRBD1	TRBJ1-2	CASSPRGGTGLFFGYTF	TGTGCCAGCAGTCCCCGTGGGGGGACAGGGCTTTTTTTTGGCTACACCTTC
.	TRBV2	.	TRBJ1-4	CASTRDGEKLFF	TGTGCCAGCACAAGGGACGGTGAAAAACTGTTTTTT
.	TRBV7-6	.	TRBJ2-2	CASSLWGTGSGELFF	TGTGCCAGCAGCTTATGGGGCACAGGGTCCGGGGAGCTGTTTTTT
.	TRBV30	.	TRBJ1-6	CAWSARDSAHF	TGTGCCTGGAGTGCCCGGGACTCGGCCCACTTT